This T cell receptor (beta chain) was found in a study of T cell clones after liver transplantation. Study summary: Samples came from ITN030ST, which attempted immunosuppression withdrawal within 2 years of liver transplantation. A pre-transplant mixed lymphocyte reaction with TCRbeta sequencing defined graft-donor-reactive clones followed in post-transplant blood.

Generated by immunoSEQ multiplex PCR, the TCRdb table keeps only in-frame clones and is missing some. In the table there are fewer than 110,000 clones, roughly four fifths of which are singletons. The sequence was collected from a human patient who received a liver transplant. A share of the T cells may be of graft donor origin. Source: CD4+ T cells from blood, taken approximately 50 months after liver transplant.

The CDR3 region has the DNA TGTGCCAGCAGCTCAGCACAGGGGTGGTCAGAGGAGCAGTACTTC. The encoded protein is CASSSAQGWSEEQYF. This rearrangement joins TRBV6-1 to TRBJ2-7, with TRBD1 matching over 7 bases. Germline CDR1 and CDR2: MNHNS and SASEGT. This CDR3 spans 15 amino acids. Trimming removed 6 bases from V and 7 bases from J; junction bases left unmatched: 15.